This T cell receptor (beta chain) was identified during a study of response to subunit inactivated influenza vaccine. Study-wide results and caveats: T cells newly recruited by each seasonal influenza vaccination are few, the authors suggested.

TCRdb reprocessed the RT-PCR reads with MiXCR, giving one entry per CDR3 protein. The sample records about 800,000 distinct CDR3 sequences, 21% being singletons. This clonotype was observed a handful of times. What it binds is not known. The V end was cut by 0 bases, the J end by 4 bases, with 12 bases between. The CDR3 loop spans 15 amino acids. CDR1 and CDR2 (germline): MNHEY, SVGAGI. The source material was PBMCs from blood, sampled around 5 days after vaccination. This clonotype was obtained from a man in his fifties or sixties who received an inactivated influenza vaccine. V is TRBV6-5 and J is TRBJ1-1; D possibly corresponds to TRBD1 (5 bases). The DNA of the CDR3 is TGTGCCAGCAGTTACTCTGGGCAGGGCGCCACTGAAGCTTTCTTT. It translates to CASSYSGQGATEAFF.